The 17 T cell receptor beta chains in this list originate from one sample, sequenced in a study of control samples from healthy donors and cancer patients. The protocol was immunoSEQ multiplex PCR, while the TCRdb copy is restricted to in-frame clones and leaves out a portion. The repertoire includes 120,000 or so clones, around 90% of them detected once, and 2.5% sits in the top ten. Source material: blood. The receptor source for this set is a man younger than 30 in good health.

The chain employs TRBV28 and TRBJ1-6; D unclear. This CDR3 contains 22 residues. V lost 0 bases to trimming and J lost 0 bases, with 24 bases between them. Germline V CDR1 and CDR2: MDHEN, SYDVKM. The CDR3 sequence is CASSLWTRIQPNVYSYNSPLHF. The CDR3 nucleotides read TGTGCCAGCAGTTTATGGACAAGGATCCAGCCTAACGTTTACTCCTATAATTCACCCCTCCACTTT.

The count of this clone is one. V is TRBV12-3 or TRBV12-4 and J is TRBJ1-2; D call uncertain. This CDR3 region has 13 residues. V lost 6 bases and J lost 4, with 12 bases in between. CDR3 sequence reads: CASSQNWIYGYTF. In DNA form, the CDR3 reads TGTGCCAGCAGCCAAAACTGGATCTATGGCTACACCTTC.

The V gene is TRBV18, the J gene TRBJ2-6; D not certain. V dropped 1 base and J dropped 0 bases, with 13 bases sitting between them. The CDR3 is 18 amino acids. From germline, CDR1 is KGHSH and CDR2 LQKENI. Here the CDR3 DNA reads TGTGCCAGCTCACCACTCCCAAAAAATCCCTCTGGGGCCAACGTCCTGACTTTC. Translated: CASSPLPKNPSGANVLTF. The full variable domain, completed using reference TRBV18 and TRBJ2-6, is NAGVMQNPRHLVRRRGQEARLRCSPMKGHSHVYWYRQLPEEGLKFMVYLQKENIIDESGMPKERFSAEFPKEGPSILRIQQVVRGDSAAYFCASSPLPKNPSGANVLTFGAGSRLTVL.

This clone was detected a few times. The chain recombines TRBV30 with TRBJ1-1, with D possibly being TRBD1 (5 bases). V was trimmed by 5 bases and J by 10 bases, leaving 14 bases between them. In germline, CDR1 is GTSNPN, CDR2 SVGIG (reference sequence). This CDR3 region has 11 residues. In DNA form, the CDR3 reads TGTGCCTGGGGGACCACAAACGGAGCTTTCTTT. It is translated as CAWGTTNGAFF.

The chain employs TRBV5-6 and TRBJ2-1; D unresolved. CDR1 SGHDT and CDR2 YYEEEE come from the germline V gene. The CDR3 runs to 14 residues. V lost 0 bases, J lost 4 bases, and 8 bases lay in between. CDR3 coding DNA: TGTGCCAGCAGCTTGGCCACTCTTTACAATGAGCAGTTCTTC. This translates into CASSLATLYNEQFF. Drawing the rest from reference TRBV5-6 and TRBJ2-1, the complete variable domain is DAGVTQSPTHLIKTRGQQVTLRCSPKSGHDTVSWYQQALGQGPQFIFQYYEEEERQRGNFPDRFSGHQFPNYSSELNVNALLLGDSALYLCASSLATLYNEQFFGPGTRLTVL.

Points on this clone: Within the sample, other DNA sequences also encode this same CDR3. CDR3 protein: CASSLGTSGNTIYF. CDR3 nucleotide sequence: TGCGCCAGCAGCTTGGGGACCTCTGGAAACACCATATATTTT. The V and J genes are TRBV5-1 and TRBJ1-3, with unresolved D. V gave up 0 bases and J gave up 0 bases, with 4 bases separating them. The CDR3 extends over 14 amino acids. CDR1 SGHRS and CDR2 YFSETQ come from the germline V gene.

The chain combines TRBV9 with TRBJ2-3; D call uncertain. This CDR3 contains 11 residues. Germline V gene lookup returns CDR1 SGDLS and CDR2 YYNGEE. Between the trimmed V and J ends, which lost 4 bases and 6 bases, there was a span of 6 bases. CDR3 amino acids: CASSRTDTQYF. The CDR3, as DNA: TGTGCCAGCAGCCGAACTGATACGCAGTATTTT.

This chain joins TRBV13 and TRBJ2-7; the D gene could be TRBD1 or TRBD2 (5 bases each). From germline, CDR1 is PRHDT and CDR2 FYEKMQ (reference sequence). Trimming stripped 5 bases from V and 7 bases from J, with 21 bases between. CDR3 size: 15 residues. DNA for the CDR3: TGTGCCAGCAGCCCCCCCGAGGGCAGGGTCGGGGAGCAGTACTTC. Translating it yields CASSPPEGRVGEQYF.

This clone has only one observation. The chain carries TRBV3-1 (or the pseudogene TRBV3-2) and TRBJ1-4; D might be TRBD1 (5 bases). The CDR3 is 17 amino acids. V dropped 1 base and J dropped 0 bases, with 12 bases sitting between them. Germline V gene data show CDR1 as LGHDT and CDR2 as YNNKEL (reference sequence). In DNA, the CDR3 is TGTGCCAGCAGCCAAGTCCGGGGCAGAACAACTAATGAAAAACTGTTTTTT. Encoded protein: CASSQVRGRTTNEKLFF.

Regarding this clone: One junction end disagrees with the germline gene, perhaps due to a read error. V is TRBV10-1 and J is TRBJ2-1; D remains unclear. Looked up from germline, CDR1 is WNHNN and CDR2 is SYGVQD (reference sequence). The CDR3 extends over 13 amino acids. In DNA form, the CDR3 reads TGCGCCAACAGTGATGGAGCCTACAATGAGCAGTTCTTC. Its translation is CANSDGAYNEQFF.

The chain recombines TRBV5-6 with TRBJ1-2; D is unclear. V lost 4 bases to trimming and J lost 7 bases, with 14 bases between them. The CDR3 extends over 13 amino acids. Germline values: CDR1 SGHDT, CDR2 YYEEEE. This CDR3 reads CASSGTGAGGYTF. The CDR3 nucleotides read TGTGCCAGCAGCGGCACGGGTGCGGGTGGCTACACCTTC.

The CDR3 sequence: CASSPGLTDGYTF. As DNA, the CDR3 is TGTGCCAGCAGCCCTGGACTGACGGATGGCTACACCTTC. The J gene is TRBJ1-2, the V gene TRBV3-1 (or the pseudogene TRBV3-2); D not certain. V lost 4 bases, J lost 6 bases, and 12 bases lay in between. CDR1 and CDR2 (germline): LGHDT, YNNKEL (reference sequence). The CDR3 spans 13 residues.

The V call is TRBV7-3, the J call TRBJ2-5; D is possibly TRBD1 (6 bases). The germline V and J ends were trimmed by 8 bases and 0 bases, with 16 bases remaining between them. The CDR3 loop spans 15 amino acids. Germline CDR1 reads SGHTA; CDR2 reads FQGTGA. CDR3 in amino acids: CASGKTGIYQETQYF. In DNA form, the CDR3 reads TGTGCCAGCGGGAAAACAGGGATATACCAAGAGACCCAGTACTTC.

The chain employs TRBV10-3 and TRBJ1-2; tentatively, D is TRBD1 (5 bases). This CDR3 region has 13 residues. In germline, CDR1 is ENHRY, CDR2 SYGVKD. V lost 10 bases and J lost 8, with 20 bases in between. The CDR3 bases are TGTGCCAGCCAAAAGGGGACGGCGGAAGGCTACACCTTC. It encodes CASQKGTAEGYTF.

With regard to this clone: Other DNA sequences in the sample encode the same CDR3. V usage is TRBV29-1 and J usage is TRBJ1-3; D uncertain. Germline V CDR1 and CDR2: SQVTM, ANQGSEA. V gave up 3 bases and J gave up 0 bases, with 0 bases separating them. The length of the CDR3 is 11 residues. The DNA of the CDR3 is TGCAGCGTTGACTCTGGAAACACCATATATTTT. It is translated as CSVDSGNTIYF.

This chain uses TRBV29-1 with TRBJ1-1, with 8 bases matching TRBD1. After removal of 0 bases from V and 8 bases from J, the junction contained 11 bases not matched to a gene. Germline V gene data show CDR1 as SQVTM and CDR2 as ANQGSEA. The CDR3 sequence is 15 residues long. The CDR3 DNA reads as TGCAGCGTTGAAGATTCAGGACAGGGAGGCAGGGAAGCTTTCTTT. Protein product: CSVEDSGQGGREAFF.

V usage is TRBV4-3 and J usage is TRBJ2-1, with D possibly TRBD1 on 5 matching bases. CDR1 is LGHNA and CDR2 is YSLEER in the germline V gene. V lost 0 bases, J lost 3 bases, and 9 bases lay in between. The length of the CDR3 is 15 residues. The CDR3 loop is CASSQEGTGYNEQFF. CDR3 DNA sequence: TGCGCCAGCAGCCAAGAAGGAACAGGCTACAATGAGCAGTTCTTC.